These 32 T cell receptor beta chains came from one sample sequenced in a study of CD8 T cells in Susac syndrome. When the RNA was reverse transcribed, random hexamers were used with an input of roughly 0.5 to 1 ug. MiXCR, applied by TCRdb to the immunoSEQ multiplex PCR reads, yields one record per CDR3 protein. Found here are roughly 140,000 distinct CDR3 sequences, 90% to 95% of them singletons; the top ten hold approximately 0.25%. Sequences were obtained from CD8+ T cells from PBMCs. The source of these receptors is a human donor in good health.

J is TRBJ2-7 and V is TRBV28, with D possibly matching TRBD2 (5 bases). CDR1 MDHEN and CDR2 SYDVKM come from the germline V gene. Trimming shortened V by 7 bases and J by 0 bases, and 10 bases separated the two germline ends. The CDR3 extends over 13 amino acids. The CDR3 loop reads CASISGISYEQYF. The CDR3 DNA reads as TGTGCCAGCATAAGCGGAATCTCCTACGAGCAGTACTTC. Full variable domain (outside the CDR3, taken from reference TRBV28 and TRBJ2-7): DVKVTQSSRYLVKRTGEKVFLECVQDMDHENMFWYRQDPGLGLRLIYFSYDVKMKEKGDIPEGYSVSREKKERFSLILESASTNQTSMYLCASISGISYEQYFGPGTRLTVT.

V and J are TRBV6-6 and TRBJ2-1; D may be TRBD2 (5 bases). The CDR3 extends over 14 amino acids. Deletions cut 0 bases from V and 13 bases from J, with 16 bases between. The germline V gene has CDR1 MNHNY and CDR2 SVGAGI (reference sequence). CDR3 DNA: TGTGCCAGCAGTTACTCGGGGTACGGGGAACAACAGTTCTTC. Its translation: CASSYSGYGEQQFF.

CDR3 coding DNA: TGTGCCATCACCGCGGAAGGGCTAGACGAGCAGTACTTC. It codes for CAITAEGLDEQYF. This chain connects TRBV10-3 to TRBJ2-7; D not certain. CDR3 length equals 13 residues. V was trimmed by 7 bases and J by 5 bases, leaving 15 bases between them. From germline, CDR1 is ENHRY and CDR2 SYGVKD.

The rearrangement links TRBV7-9 to TRBJ2-1, with 7 bases lining up with TRBD1. There are 15 residues in the CDR3. The ends lost 6 bases at V and 5 bases at J; junction bases unmatched: 10. Germline V gene lookup returns CDR1 SEHNR and CDR2 FQNEAQ (reference sequence). The CDR3 sequence is CASSRGGQPNNEQFF. The CDR3 DNA is TGTGCCAGCAGTCGAGGGGGACAGCCAAACAATGAGCAGTTCTTC.

V is TRBV27 and J is TRBJ2-7; maybe TRBD2 (6 bases). Looked up from germline, CDR1 is MNHEY and CDR2 is SMNVEV (reference sequence). This CDR3 has 13 amino acids. The V end was cut by 5 bases, the J end by 5 bases, with 13 bases between. Here the CDR3 DNA reads TGTGCCAGCAGTCTACAGGCGGGGAACGAGCAGTACTTC. Translating gives CASSLQAGNEQYF.

The chain links TRBV20-1 to TRBJ2-3; D is possibly TRBD1 (6 bases). This CDR3 region has 14 residues. Germline V CDR1 and CDR2: DFQATT, SNEGSKA (reference sequence). V was clipped by 2 bases and J by 2 bases, with 11 bases between them. CDR3 DNA: TGCAGTGCTAGAAGGGGGTCTGCCACAGATACGCAGTATTTT. Translating gives CSARRGSATDTQYF.

This chain uses TRBV6-2 or TRBV6-3 with TRBJ1-5, with 8 bases identical to TRBD1. Germline V gene sequence: CDR1 MNHEY, CDR2 SVGEGT. V was pared by 5 bases and J by 5 bases, with 8 bases of the junction left unmatched. This CDR3 is built from 15 residues. The CDR3 DNA sequence: TGTGCCAGCAGTACCGGGACAGGCGGTTATCAGCCCCAGCATTTT. Encoded protein: CASSTGTGGYQPQHF.

V gene TRBV10-3 combines with J gene TRBJ2-2; TRBD2 matches 7 bases. Germline values: CDR1 ENHRY, CDR2 SYGVKD. With 6 bases clipped from V and 0 bases from J, the junction kept 4 bases outside the gene matches. The CDR3 extends over 15 amino acids. The CDR3 coding sequence is TGTGCCATCAGGAGCGGGGATGCGAACACCGGGGAGCTGTTTTTT. Amino acid sequence: CAIRSGDANTGELFF.

The J gene is TRBJ1-1, the V gene TRBV9, with a tentative D call TRBD1 (5 bases). The ends were cut back, 3 bases at V and 0 bases at J, with 9 bases in the middle. The CDR3 length is 14 residues. Germline CDR1 reads SGDLS; CDR2 reads YYNGEE. CDR3: CASSADILNTEAFF. In DNA form, the CDR3 reads TGTGCCAGCAGCGCGGACATTCTGAACACTGAAGCTTTCTTT.

The chain is built from TRBV4-3 and TRBJ2-1; 7 bases fit TRBD1. The CDR3 spans 19 residues. V gave up 0 bases and J gave up 7 bases; unmatched junction bases: 18. Germline lookup yields CDR1 LGHNA and CDR2 YSLEER. CDR3 protein: CASSQELQGTLSDENEQFF. The CDR3 region has the DNA TGCGCCAGCAGCCAAGAGTTACAGGGGACCCTGTCGGATGAAAATGAGCAGTTCTTC.

The chain recombines TRBV25-1 with TRBJ2-3; D not resolved. Germline V CDR1 and CDR2: MGHDK, SYGVNS. V was trimmed by 6 bases and J by 7 bases, leaving 8 bases between them. This CDR3 is built from 11 residues. The CDR3 bases are TGTGCCAGCAGGGGCGGTAATACGCAGTATTTT. Translating it yields CASRGGNTQYF. The full variable domain, completed using reference TRBV25-1 and TRBJ2-3, is EADIYQTPRYLVIGTGKKITLECSQTMGHDKMYWYQQDPGMELHLIHYSYGVNSTEKGDLSSESTVSRIRTEHFPLTLESARPSHTSQYLCASRGGNTQYFGPGTRLTVL.

The V gene is TRBV9, the J gene TRBJ2-2; D uncertain. The CDR3 totals 14 residues. CDR1 is SGDLS, CDR2 YYNGEE, per germline. V was shortened by 0 bases and J by 5 bases, with 8 bases between the two germline ends. The CDR3 here is CASSVDSATGELFF. The CDR3 DNA is TGTGCCAGCAGCGTAGATTCGGCGACCGGGGAGCTGTTTTTT.

The chain combines TRBV16 with TRBJ2-1; D possibly corresponds to TRBD2 (5 bases). Germline V lookup: CDR1 KGHSY, CDR2 FQNENV. This CDR3 has 13 residues. The V and J ends lost 4 bases and 4 bases respectively, with 8 bases between them. The CDR3, as DNA: TGTGCCAGCAGCCGTGGACTGTACAATGAGCAGTTCTTC. Protein product: CASSRGLYNEQFF.

The rearrangement uses TRBV7-2 and TRBJ1-1; possibly TRBD1 for D (5 bases). Trimming removed 6 bases from V and 3 bases from J, with 11 bases in between. Germline V lookup: CDR1 SGHTA, CDR2 FQGNSA. CDR3 length equals 13 residues. The CDR3, as DNA: TGTGCCAGCAGTGAGGGAGGGGACACTGAAGCTTTCTTT. Translating gives CASSEGGDTEAFF.

The chain links TRBV29-1 to TRBJ1-1; D ambiguous. Germline V gene data show CDR1 as SQVTM and CDR2 as ANQGSEA. Trimming shortened V by 6 bases and J by 0 bases, and 8 bases separated the two germline ends. The CDR3 is 12 amino acids. The CDR3 spells CSVVEMNTEAFF. The CDR3 DNA follows: TGCAGCGTAGTGGAAATGAACACTGAAGCTTTCTTT. The variable domain in full, with the rest retrieved from reference TRBV29-1 and TRBJ1-1, is SAVISQKPSRDICQRGTSLTIQCQVDSQVTMMFWYRQQPGQSLTLIATANQGSEATYESGFVIDKFPISRPNLTFSTLTVSNMSPEDSSIYLCSVVEMNTEAFFGQGTRLTVV.

This clonotype was observed once. This chain connects TRBV27 to TRBJ2-7; TRBD1 agrees at 10 bases. CDR3 length: 15 residues. Trimming took 5 bases from V and 4 from J; bases not matched to a gene: 8. The germline CDR1 and CDR2 sequences are MNHEY and SMNVEV (reference sequence). CDR3 sequence reads: CASSPGTGDLYEQYF. The CDR3 DNA reads as TGTGCCAGCAGTCCAGGGACAGGGGACCTATACGAGCAGTACTTC.

This clonotype was detected a few times. The J gene is TRBJ2-7, the V gene TRBV14, with D maybe TRBD2 (6 bases). The CDR3 runs 14 residues. Trimming shortened V by 4 bases and J by 2 bases, and 12 bases separated the two germline ends. Germline-derived CDR1 and CDR2 are SGHDN and FVKESK. The CDR3 loop is CASSPVGGAYEQYF. The CDR3 DNA sequence: TGTGCCAGCAGCCCTGTCGGGGGAGCCTACGAGCAGTACTTC.

The V gene is TRBV3-1, the J gene TRBJ2-7; D not certain. V was trimmed by 1 base and J by 4 bases, leaving 11 bases between them. Germline lookup yields CDR1 LGHDT and CDR2 YNNKEL (reference sequence). The length of the CDR3 is 14 residues. CDR3 nucleotides: TGTGCCAGCAGCCAAGCCTTAGGAGCTTACGAGCAGTACTTC. It yields the protein CASSQALGAYEQYF.

This clonotype has a single count. The chain recombines TRBV6-2 or TRBV6-3 with TRBJ2-1; 9 bases line up with TRBD2. Germline V CDR1 and CDR2: MNHEY, SVGEGT. J gave up 6 bases and V 6 bases, and 6 bases lay outside the gene matches. The CDR3 extends over 14 amino acids. CDR3 DNA sequence: TGTGCCAGCAGCCGACTAGCGGAATTCAATGAGCAGTTCTTC. Translation: CASSRLAEFNEQFF.

The chain has TRBV7-9 and TRBJ2-1; D ambiguous. The ends were cut back, 5 bases at V and 2 bases at J, with 13 bases in the middle. Germline loops: CDR1 SEHNR, CDR2 FQNEAQ (reference sequence). The CDR3 sequence is 15 residues long. The CDR3, as DNA: TGTGCCAGCAGCCCCCTTCCTGGAGCCTACAATGAGCAGTTCTTC. Its protein product is CASSPLPGAYNEQFF. Combining the CDR3 with reference TRBV7-9 and TRBJ2-1 gives the whole variable domain DTGVSQNPRHKITKRGQNVTFRCDPISEHNRLYWYRQTLGQGPEFLTYFQNEAQLEKSRLLSDRFSAERPKGSFSTLEIQRTEQGDSAMYLCASSPLPGAYNEQFFGPGTRLTVL.

The V and J genes are TRBV29-1 and TRBJ2-7, with 7 nucleotides matching TRBD1. V shed 6 bases and J 0 bases; nucleotides not matched to a gene: 5. The V gene's germline CDR1 is SQVTM and CDR2 ANQGSEA. The CDR3 covers 13 residues. CDR3 residues: CSVTGTASYEQYF. The DNA of the CDR3 is TGCAGCGTCACCGGGACAGCCTCCTACGAGCAGTACTTC.

The V call is TRBV4-3, the J call TRBJ2-7, with 14 bases that match TRBD2. The CDR3 is 18 residues long. J gave up 3 bases and V 1 base, and 8 bases lay outside the gene matches. The V gene's germline CDR1 is LGHNA and CDR2 YSLEER. The CDR3 sequence: CASSQVAPGLAGDYEQYF. CDR3 sequence (DNA): TGCGCCAGCAGCCAAGTGGCACCGGGACTAGCGGGAGACTACGAGCAGTACTTC.

This chain uses TRBV7-2 with TRBJ2-5; D could derive from TRBD1 or TRBD2 (5 bases each). CDR1 is SGHTA and CDR2 is FQGNSA in the germline V gene. The CDR3 has 13 residues. V was cut by 1 base and J by 4 bases, with 7 bases left in between. Here the CDR3 reads CASSLDGGETQYF. DNA of the CDR3: TGTGCCAGCAGCTTAGATGGGGGAGAGACCCAGTACTTC.

This rearrangement joins TRBV7-9 to TRBJ2-3, with D perhaps TRBD1 (7 bases). Per the germline V gene, CDR1 is SEHNR and CDR2 is FQNEAQ (reference sequence). The V end lost 4 bases, the J end lost 4 bases, and 15 bases lay between the germline ends. The CDR3 covers 15 residues. The CDR3 sequence is CASSYRQGGSDTQYF. The CDR3 nucleotides read TGTGCCAGCAGCTATCGACAGGGAGGATCAGATACGCAGTATTTT. Full variable domain (missing parts from reference TRBV7-9 and TRBJ2-3): DTGVSQNPRHKITKRGQNVTFRCDPISEHNRLYWYRQTLGQGPEFLTYFQNEAQLEKSRLLSDRFSAERPKGSFSTLEIQRTEQGDSAMYLCASSYRQGGSDTQYFGPGTRLTVL.

In nucleotides, the CDR3 is TGTGCCACCAGCGAAGGGGGCAATCAGCCCCAGCATTTT. Translated, it gives CATSEGGNQPQHF. The V and J genes are TRBV24-1 and TRBJ1-5; D perhaps matches TRBD1 (5 bases). Germline V CDR1 and CDR2: KGHDR, SFDVKD. CDR3 length: 13 residues. Trimming stripped 7 bases from V and 2 bases from J, with 8 bases between.

The J gene is TRBJ2-7, the V gene TRBV4-1; TRBD1 aligns across 7 bases. Germline V gene sequence: CDR1 MGHRA, CDR2 YSYEKL. CDR3 length equals 15 residues. V dropped 0 bases and J dropped 5; count of bases not matched to a gene: 7. DNA of the CDR3: TGCGCCAGCAGCCAAGAGCTACAGGGGATGGACGAGCAGTACTTC. This translates into CASSQELQGMDEQYF.

This chain joins TRBV12-3 or TRBV12-4 and TRBJ2-7; no clear D. The V and J ends lost 8 bases and 0 bases respectively, with 11 bases between them. The CDR3 consists of 13 residues. The CDR3 protein is CASVASYSYEQYF. For the CDR3, the DNA is TGTGCCAGCGTTGCGTCTTACTCCTACGAGCAGTACTTC.

The chain employs TRBV30 and TRBJ2-1; 8 positions agree with TRBD2. CDR1 is GTSNPN, CDR2 SVGIG, per germline (reference sequence). The CDR3 has 13 amino acids. J was trimmed by 8 bases and V by 6 bases; bases with no gene match: 9. CDR3 bases: TGTGCCTGTTTCCCCGGAGCGGGAGATGAGCAGTTCTTC. The encoded protein is CACFPGAGDEQFF.

The V call is TRBV20-1, the J call TRBJ1-2, with TRBD1 matching over 8 bases. Trimming at V came to 6 bases and at J to 5 bases, leaving 14 bases not matched to a gene. The CDR3 runs 15 residues. Germline V CDR1 and CDR2: DFQATT, SNEGSKA (reference sequence). CDR3 sequence: CSASLWTGPSYGYTF. The CDR3 DNA is TGCAGTGCGAGCCTTTGGACAGGGCCTAGTTATGGCTACACCTTC.

This chain joins TRBV29-1 and TRBJ2-5; 9 bases are shared with TRBD2. CDR1 SQVTM and CDR2 ANQGSEA come from the germline V gene. V lost 3 bases and J lost 1; bases outside the gene matches: 6. The CDR3 is 15 amino acids. The CDR3 DNA is TGCAGCGTTGATACTGCGGGAGGGTCCCAAGAGACCCAGTACTTC. Translation: CSVDTAGGSQETQYF.

The chain is built from TRBV6-2 or TRBV6-3 and TRBJ2-7; D unresolved. Per the germline V gene, CDR1 is MNHEY and CDR2 is SVGEGT. The V gene lost 4 bases and the J gene lost 3 bases, with 7 bases spanning the gap. The CDR3 extends over 12 amino acids. CDR3 coding DNA: TGTGCCAGCAGTTGGGCTAGCTACGAGCAGTACTTC. Translated, it gives CASSWASYEQYF.

The chain has TRBV7-2 and TRBJ2-3; D is uncertain. V was pared by 5 bases and J by 6 bases, with 15 bases between. Germline V lookup: CDR1 SGHTA, CDR2 FQGNSA. The CDR3 covers 14 residues. The DNA of the CDR3 is TGTGCCAGCAGCCTAATTTCAAAAGTGGATACGCAGTATTTT. Its translation: CASSLISKVDTQYF.